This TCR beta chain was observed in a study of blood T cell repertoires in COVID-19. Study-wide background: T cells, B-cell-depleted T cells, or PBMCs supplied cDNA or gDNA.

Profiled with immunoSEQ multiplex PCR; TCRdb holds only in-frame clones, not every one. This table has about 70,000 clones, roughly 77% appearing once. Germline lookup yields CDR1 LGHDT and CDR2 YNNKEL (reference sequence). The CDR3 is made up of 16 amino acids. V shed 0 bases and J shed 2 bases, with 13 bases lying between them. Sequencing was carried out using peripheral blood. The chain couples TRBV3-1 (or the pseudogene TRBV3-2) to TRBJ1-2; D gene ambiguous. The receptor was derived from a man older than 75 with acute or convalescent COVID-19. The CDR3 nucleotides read TGTGCCAGCAGCCAAGATGTAGGGAGCACAAACTATGGCTACACCTTC. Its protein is CASSQDVGSTNYGYTF.